This TCR beta chain derives from a study of glioma-infiltrating T cells. Study information: Samples included WHO grade II oligodendrogliomas or astrocytomas and initial-diagnosis grade IV glioblastomas. Before surgery, glioma patients received dexamethasone for at most six days.

Amplification of TCR alpha and beta CDR3 regions from RNA used iRepertoire nested multiplex PCR. In TCRdb, the multiplex PCR reads were re-called with MiXCR into one record per CDR3 protein. The table includes approximately 400,000 distinct CDR3 sequences, around 45% detected once. V lost 4 bases and J lost 6, with 9 bases in between. In germline, CDR1 is MDHEN, CDR2 SYDVKM. The CDR3 loop spans 12 amino acids. Source material: glioma tissue, nonneoplastic brain tissue, or PBMCs (not recorded which). This chain connects TRBV28 to TRBJ1-2; maybe TRBD1 (6 bases). The TCR was taken from a human donor with low-grade glioma or glioblastoma, undergoing nonglioma brain surgery, or in good health (not recorded which). CDR3: CASSSNRDGYTF. CDR3 coding DNA: TGTGCCAGCAGTTCTAACAGGGATGGCTACACCTTC.